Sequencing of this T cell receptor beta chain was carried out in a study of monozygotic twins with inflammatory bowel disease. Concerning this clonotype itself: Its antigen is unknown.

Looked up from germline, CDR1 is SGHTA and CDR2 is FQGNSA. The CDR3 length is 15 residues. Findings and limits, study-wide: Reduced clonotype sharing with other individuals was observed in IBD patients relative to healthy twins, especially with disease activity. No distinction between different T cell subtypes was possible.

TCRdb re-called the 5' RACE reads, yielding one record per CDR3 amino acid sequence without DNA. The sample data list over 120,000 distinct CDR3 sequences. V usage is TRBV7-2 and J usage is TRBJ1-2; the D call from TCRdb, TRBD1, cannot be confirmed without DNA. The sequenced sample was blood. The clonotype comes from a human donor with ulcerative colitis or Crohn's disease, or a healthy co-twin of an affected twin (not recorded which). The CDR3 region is CASSSSGQGASGYTF.